Listed below are T cell receptor beta chains from one sample, sequenced in a study of shared clonotypes between healthy human individuals. Measured with immunoSEQ multiplex PCR; TCRdb has only the in-frame clones, and not every one. This sample has 450,000 to 650,000 clones, with around 78% found just once. Sequencing was performed on PBMCs. The receptors were gathered from a woman in her thirties or forties in good health. Some clones in this sample may be carry-over from other donors' samples. Each CDR3 is given with its conserved first and last residue. The order of the fields is CDR3 protein, CDR3 DNA, D gene, clone size, J gene, CDR3 length, V gene. A D gene is named only where the DNA matches it firmly. Not all rows give a size; the values are once, few, many and, for expanded clones, a class.

CDR3: CASSLGLTGGTNLNFYEQYF
DNA: TGTGCCAGCAGCTTAGGCCTAACGGGGGGAACAAACTTGAACTTCTACGAGCAGTACTTC
D: TRBD2
size: .
J: TRBJ2-7
length: 20
V: TRBV13

CDR3: CASSQVHPSTGELFF
DNA: TGCGCCAGCAGCCAAGTTCATCCCTCGACCGGGGAGCTGTTTTTT
D: .
size: few
J: TRBJ2-2
length: 15
V: TRBV4-1

CDR3: CASSLASTGPYNEQFF
DNA: TGTGCCAGCAGCCTAGCTAGTACGGGACCCTACAATGAGCAGTTCTTC
D: .
size: .
J: TRBJ2-1
length: 16
V: TRBV11-3

CDR3: CASTSPRGNQPQHF
DNA: TGTGCCAGTACGTCCCCGCGCGGCAATCAGCCCCAGCATTTT
D: .
size: .
J: TRBJ1-5
length: 14
V: TRBV19

CDR3: CASLQRYNEQFF
DNA: TGTGCCAGCCTACAGCGATACAATGAGCAGTTCTTC
D: .
size: few
J: TRBJ2-1
length: 12
V: TRBV28

CDR3: CASSPSGTGGTEAFF
DNA: TGTGCCAGCTCACCGTCCGGGACAGGAGGTACCGAAGCTTTCTTT
D: TRBD1
size: .
J: TRBJ1-1
length: 15
V: TRBV18

CDR3: CASSPPLAGSSYEQYF
DNA: TGCGCCAGCAGCCCCCCACTAGCGGGCAGCTCCTACGAGCAGTACTTC
D: TRBD2
size: .
J: TRBJ2-7
length: 16
V: TRBV5-1

CDR3: CSASNPGELFF
DNA: TGCAGTGCTAGTAATCCCGGGGAGCTGTTTTTT
D: .
size: .
J: TRBJ2-2
length: 11
V: TRBV20-1

CDR3: CASSEGQGANYGYTF
DNA: TGTGCCAGCAGCGAGGGACAGGGGGCTAACTATGGCTACACCTTC
D: TRBD1
size: few
J: TRBJ1-2
length: 15
V: TRBV9

CDR3: CASSATGDEQYF
DNA: TGTGCCAGCAGCGCCACAGGAGACGAGCAGTACTTC
D: .
size: .
J: TRBJ2-7
length: 12
V: TRBV7-9

CDR3: CASSLSVTSTDTQYF
DNA: TGTGCCAGCAGCTTAAGCGTTACTAGCACAGATACGCAGTATTTT
D: .
size: .
J: TRBJ2-3
length: 15
V: TRBV11-3

CDR3: CASSEVDGETQYF
DNA: TGCGCCAGCAGTGAGGTTGATGGGGAGACCCAGTACTTC
D: .
size: .
J: TRBJ2-5
length: 13
V: TRBV10-2

CDR3: CASSSGLPGTAGDEQFF
DNA: TGCGCCAGCAGCTCTGGACTCCCCGGGACCGCTGGTGATGAGCAGTTCTTC
D: .
size: .
J: TRBJ2-1
length: 17
V: TRBV5-1

CDR3: CASSLQGAIYEQYF
DNA: TGTGCCAGTAGCCTACAGGGGGCCATCTACGAGCAGTACTTC
D: TRBD1
size: .
J: TRBJ2-7
length: 14
V: TRBV19

CDR3: CASSSRDLYNEQFF
DNA: TGCGCCAGCAGCTCGCGGGACTTATACAATGAGCAGTTCTTC
D: .
size: .
J: TRBJ2-1
length: 14
V: TRBV5-1

CDR3: CASSQDRAASSTDTQYF
DNA: TGTGCCAGCAGCCAAGATCGGGCTGCATCTAGCACAGATACGCAGTATTTT
D: .
size: many
J: TRBJ2-3
length: 17
V: TRBV4-2

CDR3: CASSLDGASGNTIYF
DNA: TGTGCCAGCAGTTTAGACGGGGCCTCTGGAAACACCATATATTTT
D: .
size: .
J: TRBJ1-3
length: 15
V: TRBV27

CDR3: CASSLGDNTEAFF
DNA: TGTGCCAGCAGTTTGGGGGACAACACTGAAGCTTTCTTT
D: .
size: .
J: TRBJ1-1
length: 13
V: TRBV2

CDR3: CASSLFGNSYEQYF
DNA: TGTGCCAGCAGCTTGTTCGGGAACTCCTACGAGCAGTACTTC
D: .
size: .
J: TRBJ2-7
length: 14
V: TRBV5-4

CDR3: CASSSRGQETQYF
DNA: TGTGCTAGCAGCTCCCGGGGCCAAGAGACCCAGTACTTC
D: .
size: .
J: TRBJ2-5
length: 13
V: TRBV7-7

CDR3: CAAQRLGGQETQYF
DNA: TGTGCCGCCCAACGGCTAGGCGGGCAAGAGACCCAGTACTTC
D: .
size: .
J: TRBJ2-5
length: 14
V: TRBV25-1

CDR3: CASSMQGLNTEAFF
DNA: TGTGCCAGCAGCATGCAGGGTTTGAACACTGAAGCTTTCTTT
D: .
size: .
J: TRBJ1-1
length: 14
V: TRBV7-3

CDR3: CASSNNSSDADTQYF
DNA: TGTGCCAGCAGCAATAACTCTAGCGACGCAGATACGCAGTATTTT
D: .
size: .
J: TRBJ2-3
length: 15
V: TRBV21-1

CDR3: CASIRNDRRIYGYTF
DNA: TGTGCCAGCATTAGGAATGACAGGAGAATCTATGGCTACACCTTC
D: .
size: .
J: TRBJ1-2
length: 15
V: TRBV2

CDR3: CASSANQPQHF
DNA: TGTGCCAGCAGTGCCAATCAGCCCCAGCATTTT
D: .
size: .
J: TRBJ1-5
length: 11
V: TRBV2

CDR3: CAIRLPGTGDTGELFF
DNA: TGTGCCATCAGACTCCCCGGGACAGGGGATACCGGGGAGCTGTTTTTT
D: TRBD1
size: once
J: TRBJ2-2
length: 16
V: TRBV10-3

CDR3: CASTRDRDSYEQYF
DNA: TGTGCCAGCACCCGAGACAGGGACAGCTACGAGCAGTACTTC
D: TRBD1
size: .
J: TRBJ2-7
length: 14
V: TRBV5-4

CDR3: CASSVYGATNEKLFF
DNA: TGTGCCAGCAGCGTATACGGGGCAACTAATGAAAAACTGTTTTTT
D: .
size: many
J: TRBJ1-4
length: 15
V: TRBV9

CDR3: CASSSRVDTQYF
DNA: TGTGCCAGCAGTTCCCGTGTAGATACGCAGTATTTT
D: .
size: .
J: TRBJ2-3
length: 12
V: TRBV27

CDR3: CASSYGTRYEQYF
DNA: TGTGCCAGCAGCTATGGGACTAGATACGAGCAGTACTTC
D: TRBD2
size: once
J: TRBJ2-7
length: 13
V: TRBV13

CDR3: CASSLLRGTLMNTEAFF
DNA: TGTGCCAGCAGCCTGTTACGCGGTACCCTAATGAACACTGAAGCTTTCTTT
D: .
size: .
J: TRBJ1-1
length: 17
V: TRBV7-2